This TCR beta chain was found in a study of T-cell reconstitution after alpha-beta-depleted transplantation in children. The TCRbeta library was prepared with unique molecular identifiers. TCRdb ran MiXCR on the PCR reads and lists one entry per CDR3 protein. In the table there are 200,000 to 250,000 distinct CDR3 sequences, around 7.7% of which are singletons. CDR3 size: 16 residues. Germline V gene lookup returns CDR1 DFQATT and CDR2 SNEGSKA (reference sequence). J gave up 2 bases and V 5 bases, and 13 bases lay outside the gene matches. This sequence was found in a male patient aged 2 to 9 who had a stem cell transplant for acute myeloid leukemia, so the T cells may come from the graft donor. The sample in question was PBMCs, mostly from graft donor cells, obtained 360 days after TCRalphabeta/CD19-depleted stem cell transplant. The genes are TRBV20-1 and TRBJ2-7; 9 positions agree with TRBD2. CDR3 sequence: CSAGRGTSLRTYEQYF. The CDR3, as DNA: TGCAGTGCTGGCCGTGGGACTAGCCTTCGAACCTACGAGCAGTACTTC.